This T cell receptor (beta chain) stems from a study of blood T cell repertoires in COVID-19. In the study overall: Whether acute or convalescent, the COVID-19 samples came from the United States, Italy and Spain. PBMCs, B-cell-depleted T cells, or T cells were the source of the cDNA or gDNA that made up the material.

The germline V and J ends were trimmed by 4 bases and 1 base, with 12 bases remaining between them. Per the germline V gene, CDR1 is SGHDT and CDR2 is YYEEEE. This CDR3 contains 15 residues. Original processing notes: The assay estimated nucleated cells by amplifying reference gene primers. This table comes from immunoSEQ multiplex PCR, and its TCRdb copy is limited to in-frame clones, with some not included. The V and J calls and clone size are taken from that table; D and trimming were inferred from the DNA. The sample holds roughly 71,000 clones, roughly 90% seen once. The chain recombines TRBV5-6 with TRBJ1-5, with D unresolved. Sequenced material: peripheral blood. This receptor was taken from a man aged 50 to 60 with acute or convalescent COVID-19. CDR3 sequence (DNA): TGTGCCAGCAGCATCGGTATGCTGAGCAATCAGCCCCAGCATTTT. Translating it yields CASSIGMLSNQPQHF.